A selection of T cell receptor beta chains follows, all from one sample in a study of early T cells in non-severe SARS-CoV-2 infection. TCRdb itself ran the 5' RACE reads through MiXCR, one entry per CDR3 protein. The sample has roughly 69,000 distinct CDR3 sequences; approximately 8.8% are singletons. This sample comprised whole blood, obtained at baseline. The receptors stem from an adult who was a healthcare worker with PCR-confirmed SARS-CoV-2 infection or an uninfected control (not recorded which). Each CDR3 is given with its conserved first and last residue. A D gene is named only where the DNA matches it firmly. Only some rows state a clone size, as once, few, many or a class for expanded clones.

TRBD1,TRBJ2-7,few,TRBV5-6,TGTGCCAGCAGCTTGCCCGATATTCGTTCAGGGGGCGAGCAGTACTTC,CASSLPDIRSGGEQYF
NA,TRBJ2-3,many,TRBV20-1,TGCAGTGCTAGAGTCGGGAGCTTAGATACGCAGTATTTT,CSARVGSLDTQYF
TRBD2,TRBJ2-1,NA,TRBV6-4,TGTGCCAGCAGTGACCGGGATAGCGGGACGTACAATGAGCAGTTCTTC,CASSDRDSGTYNEQFF
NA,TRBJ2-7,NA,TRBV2,TGTGCCAGCAGCCCCAGACTAGGCGAGCAGTACTTC,CASSPRLGEQYF
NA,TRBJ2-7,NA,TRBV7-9,TGTGCCAGCAGCTTCTTTGCCGGGAGCTCCTACGAGCAGTACTTC,CASSFFAGSSYEQYF
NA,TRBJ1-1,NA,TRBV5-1,TGCGCCAGCAGCTTGGCCGACAGTAGAAGTGGTTTCTTT,CASSLADSRSGFF
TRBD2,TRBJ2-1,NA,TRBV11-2,TGTGCCAGCAGCCGGCCTAGCGGGAGGCCGGACCACAATGAGCAGTTCTTC,CASSRPSGRPDHNEQFF
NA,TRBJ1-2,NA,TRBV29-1,TGCAGCGTTTTGTCCGTACCGTATGGCTACACCTTC,CSVLSVPYGYTF
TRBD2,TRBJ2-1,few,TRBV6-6,TGTGCCATTCGGGCACTAGCGGAATCCTACAATGAGCAGTTCTTC,CAIRALAESYNEQFF
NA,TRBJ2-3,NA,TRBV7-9,TGTGCCAGCAGCGGCTTACCGGGACTTCGTGATACGCAGTATTTT,CASSGLPGLRDTQYF
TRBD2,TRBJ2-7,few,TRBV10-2,TGCGCCAGCAGGGGCGGGACTAGCTCATCCCACGAGCAGTACTTC,CASRGGTSSSHEQYF
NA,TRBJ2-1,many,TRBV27,TGTGCCAGCAGTTTATCGGTGACTAGTCTCTATGAGCAGTTCTTC,CASSLSVTSLYEQFF
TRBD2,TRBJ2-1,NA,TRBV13,TGTGCCAGCAGCCCAAACAGCGGGACTTACAATGAGCAGTTCTTC,CASSPNSGTYNEQFF
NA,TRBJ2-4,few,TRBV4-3,TGCGCCAGCAGCCAAGAACGGGGTCGAGCCAAAAACATTCAGTACTTC,CASSQERGRAKNIQYF
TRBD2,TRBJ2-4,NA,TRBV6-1,TGTGCCAGCAGTTCGACTAGCGGAAGAAACATTCAGTACTTC,CASSSTSGRNIQYF
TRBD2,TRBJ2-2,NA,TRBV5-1,TGCGCCAGCAGCTTGGGACTAGCGACCGGGGAGCTGTTTTTT,CASSLGLATGELFF
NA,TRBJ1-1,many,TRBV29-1,TGCAGCGTTGAAACGGCAGTCAACACTGAAGCTTTCTTT,CSVETAVNTEAFF
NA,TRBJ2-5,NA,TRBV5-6,TGTGCCAGCAGCTTCGGGAGCCGGGAGACCCAGTACTTC,CASSFGSRETQYF
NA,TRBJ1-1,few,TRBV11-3,TGTGCCAGCAGCTTAATGGACCAGGGCACTGAAGCTTTCTTT,CASSLMDQGTEAFF
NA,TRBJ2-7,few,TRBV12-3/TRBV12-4,TGTGCCAGCAGCGCCAGAGACGAGCAGTACTTC,CASSARDEQYF
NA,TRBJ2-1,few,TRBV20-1,TGCAGTGCTAGGGGGGGCGGGAGCCGACTGAATGAGCAGTTCTTC,CSARGGGSRLNEQFF
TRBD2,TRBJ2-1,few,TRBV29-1,TGCAGCGTTGTTAGCGGGAGAGACACCTACAATGAGCAGTTCTTC,CSVVSGRDTYNEQFF
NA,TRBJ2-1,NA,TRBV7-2,TGTGCCAGCAGCCTGACGCCCTCCTACAATGAGCAGTTCTTC,CASSLTPSYNEQFF
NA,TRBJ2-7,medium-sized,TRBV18,TGTGCCAGCTCACCCCGGACGGATTCCTACGAGCAGTACTTC,CASSPRTDSYEQYF
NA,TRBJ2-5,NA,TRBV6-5,TGTGCCAGCAGTTACTTGGGTCAGGGGGGGACCCAGTACTTC,CASSYLGQGGTQYF
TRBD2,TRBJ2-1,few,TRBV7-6,TGTGCCAGCAGTCTGGGACTAGCCACCAATGAGCAGTTCTTC,CASSLGLATNEQFF
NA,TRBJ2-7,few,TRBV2,TGTGCCAGCACATTGGAGAACTACGAGCAGTACTTC,CASTLENYEQYF
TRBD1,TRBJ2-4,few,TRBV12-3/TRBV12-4,TGTGCCAGCAACCAGGGGGCAGCCAAAAACATTCAGTACTTC,CASNQGAAKNIQYF
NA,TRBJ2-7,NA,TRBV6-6,TGTGCCAGCAGTTACGGGCGGGCAGGGGCCCGCCGGAACGAGCAGTACTTC,CASSYGRAGARRNEQYF
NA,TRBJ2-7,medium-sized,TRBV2,TGTGCCAGCAGTGTAGAAGGGTACGAGCAGTACTTC,CASSVEGYEQYF
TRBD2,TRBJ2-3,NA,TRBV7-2,TGTGCCAGCAGCTTGGCGGGACTAATCACAGATACGCAGTATTTT,CASSLAGLITDTQYF
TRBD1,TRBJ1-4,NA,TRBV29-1,TGCAGCGTTGAAGGGGACAGGAGGAAACTGTTTTTT,CSVEGDRRKLFF
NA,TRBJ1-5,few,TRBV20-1,TGCAGTTATTCTCGGGGGGGGCAGGATCAGCCCCAGCATTTT,CSYSRGGQDQPQHF
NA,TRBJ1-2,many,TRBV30,TGTGCCTGGACTCGGGCCCGTTATGGCTACACCTTC,CAWTRARYGYTF
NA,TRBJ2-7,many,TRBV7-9,TGTGCCAGCAGCTTAGCCGAACGAGAGCAGTACTTC,CASSLAEREQYF
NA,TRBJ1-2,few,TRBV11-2,TGTGCCAGCAGCCCGGCGGGCAGGGGTGACTATGGCTACACCTTC,CASSPAGRGDYGYTF
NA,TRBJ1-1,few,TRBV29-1,TGCAGCGTCCGGACCAGGTACAATGAAGCTTTCTTT,CSVRTRYNEAFF
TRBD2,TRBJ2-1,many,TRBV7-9,TGTGCCAGCAGCTTAGCCTTATCTCAACTAGCGGGAGGCCCCTTGTGGCAGTTCTTC,CASSLALSQLAGGPLWQFF
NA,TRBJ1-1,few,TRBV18,TGTGCCAGCCTACAGGGAACGGGGAACACTGAAGCTTTCTTT,CASLQGTGNTEAFF
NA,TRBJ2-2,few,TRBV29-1,TGCAGCGTTGGGGGCTGGACCGGGGAGCTGTTTTTT,CSVGGWTGELFF
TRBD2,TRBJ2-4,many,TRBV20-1,TGCAGTGCTAGTGGGAGGGTAGCCGAAAACATTCAGTACTTC,CSASGRVAENIQYF
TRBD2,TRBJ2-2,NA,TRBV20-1,TGCAGTGCTAGAGATCTAGCGGGACGCGGCACCGGGGAGCTGTTTTTT,CSARDLAGRGTGELFF
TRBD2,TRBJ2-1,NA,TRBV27,TGTGCCAGCAGTCACCGGGGGACTAGCGGGAACAATGAGCAGTTCTTC,CASSHRGTSGNNEQFF
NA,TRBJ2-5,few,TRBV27,TGTGCCAGCAGGAATTATAACGGGGAGACCCAGTACTTC,CASRNYNGETQYF
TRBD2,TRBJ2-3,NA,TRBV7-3,TGTGCCAGCGGGAGGGCCTCGGCGGATACGCAGTATTTT,CASGRASADTQYF
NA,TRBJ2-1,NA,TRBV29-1,TGCAGTATAAGTAGTTCCTACAATGAGCAGTTCTTC,CSISSSYNEQFF
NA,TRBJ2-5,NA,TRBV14,TGTGCCAGCAGCCAAGTCATAGGCGGCGGTACTGGGACCCAGTACTTC,CASSQVIGGGTGTQYF
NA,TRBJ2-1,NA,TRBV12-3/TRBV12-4,TGTGCCAGCAGTCCCCCGGACAGCATCAATGAGCAGTTCTTC,CASSPPDSINEQFF
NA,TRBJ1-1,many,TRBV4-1,TGCGCCAGCAGCCGGCAGGAGAACACTGAAGCTTTCTTT,CASSRQENTEAFF
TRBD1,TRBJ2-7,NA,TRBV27,TGTGCCAGCAGTTTACGTTCGCCCGGGACAGGAGTCTACGAGCAGTACTTC,CASSLRSPGTGVYEQYF
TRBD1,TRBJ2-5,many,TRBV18,TGTGCCAGCTCATCTCGGGACAGGGTAGGCGAGACCCAGTACTTC,CASSSRDRVGETQYF
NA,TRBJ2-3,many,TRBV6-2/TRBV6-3,TGTGCCAGCTCCCTCGGGGGTACGCAGTATTTT,CASSLGGTQYF
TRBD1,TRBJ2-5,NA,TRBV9,TGTGCCAGCAGCGCCGACAGGGGGCTAAAGACCCAGTACTTC,CASSADRGLKTQYF
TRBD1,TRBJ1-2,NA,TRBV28,TGTGCCAGCAGCCGGACAGGGAGCTATGGCTACACCTTC,CASSRTGSYGYTF
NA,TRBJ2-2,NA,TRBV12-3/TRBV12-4,TGTGCCAGCACCACCCCTGGGAGACTTGAGAACACCGGGGAGCTGTTTTTT,CASTTPGRLENTGELFF
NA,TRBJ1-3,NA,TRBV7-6,TGTGCCAGCACCTTCTCGGCCTCTGGAAACACCATATATTTT,CASTFSASGNTIYF
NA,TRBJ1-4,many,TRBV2,TGTGCCAGCAGACGCCTGGGAGAAAAACTGTTTTTT,CASRRLGEKLFF
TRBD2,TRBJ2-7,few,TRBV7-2,TGTGCCAGCAGCTTAGCAAGGGGACTAGTCCGATACGAGCAGTACTTC,CASSLARGLVRYEQYF
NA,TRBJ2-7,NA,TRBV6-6,TGTGCCAGCACCGGACAGAACGTCTACGAGCAGTACTTC,CASTGQNVYEQYF
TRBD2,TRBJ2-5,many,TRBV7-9,TGTGCCAGCAGCAGACCGGGACTAGCGGGAGAAGAGACCCAGTACTTC,CASSRPGLAGEETQYF